This TCR beta chain was identified in a study of PD-1 blockade in classical Hodgkin lymphoma. On the study more broadly: Every 2 weeks, patients had 3 mg/kg nivolumab intravenously.

Every patient had relapsed following autologous stem cell transplantation, and cohorts differed in brentuximab vedotin exposure. Comment on this clone: The target antigen is unknown.

The V gene's germline CDR1 is SQVTM and CDR2 ANQGSEA. CDR3 size: 13 residues. V dropped 6 bases and J dropped 0 bases, with 11 bases sitting between them. Overall study findings and caveats: The origin of the repertoire differences remains undefined, with disease activity or prior therapy as possible causes. Newly diagnosed patients reportedly had lower baseline TCR diversity than healthy donors. Baseline diversity in complete responders resembled that of newly diagnosed patients.

Sequenced by immunoSEQ multiplex PCR; TCRdb stores in-frame clones only, minus some. The sample lists 9,000 to 10,000 clones; approximately 90% were seen once. The receptor's source is a human donor with classical Hodgkin lymphoma. The V gene is TRBV29-1, the J gene TRBJ1-1; a weak D match, TRBD1 (5 bases). The starting material was peripheral blood mononuclear cells (PBMCs), obtained at baseline. CDR3 amino acids: CSVVDSLNTEAFF. The CDR3 DNA follows: TGCAGCGTCGTCGACAGCTTGAACACTGAAGCTTTCTTT. Drawing the rest from reference TRBV29-1 and TRBJ1-1, the complete variable domain is SAVISQKPSRDICQRGTSLTIQCQVDSQVTMMFWYRQQPGQSLTLIATANQGSEATYESGFVIDKFPISRPNLTFSTLTVSNMSPEDSSIYLCSVVDSLNTEAFFGQGTRLTVV.